This passage covers 16 T cell receptor beta chains from one sample sequenced in a study of T cell changes during pregnancy in multiple sclerosis. This table comes from immunoSEQ multiplex PCR, and its TCRdb copy is limited to in-frame clones, with some not included. This sample has 40,000 or so clones, with around 93% found just once. The sample was CD8+ T cells from peripheral blood mononuclear cells, taken in the third trimester of pregnancy. Receptor source: a female donor with multiple sclerosis, enrolled in a pregnancy study.

This clone was recorded only once. This rearrangement joins TRBV6-5 to TRBJ2-7, with TRBD1 identical over 12 bases. The CDR3 contains 15 residues. The V gene end was trimmed by 5 bases and the J gene end by 6 bases; junction bases not matched to a gene: 8. Germline values: CDR1 MNHEY, CDR2 SVGAGI. CDR3 protein: CASSTPGQGALEQYF. In nucleotides, the CDR3 is TGTGCCAGCAGTACCCCGGGACAGGGGGCACTCGAGCAGTACTTC.

This clone was detected once. The J gene is TRBJ2-3, the V gene TRBV29-1; 13 bases are a match to TRBD2. Trimming took 3 bases from V and 6 from J; bases not matched to a gene: 15. Germline CDR1 and CDR2: SQVTM and ANQGSEA. This CDR3 is 18 amino acids long. CDR3 sequence: CSVEQGLAGSHPPDTQYF. The CDR3 region has the DNA TGCAGCGTTGAGCAGGGACTAGCGGGAAGCCACCCGCCGGATACGCAGTATTTT.

With respect to this clone: At one of its ends the junction is not consistent with the germline gene, which may arise from a read error. J is TRBJ1-1 and V is TRBV7-7, with D uncertain. Germline V gene sequence: CDR1 SSHAT, CDR2 FNYEAQ (reference sequence). The CDR3 loop spans 13 amino acids. The CDR3 sequence: CASTAGPGTEAFF. CDR3 DNA sequence: TGTGCTAGCACCGCAGGCCCAGGCACTGAAGCTTTCTTT.

The V gene is TRBV15, the J gene TRBJ1-1; 7 nucleotides align to TRBD1. The CDR3 totals 14 residues. Per the germline V gene, CDR1 is LNHNV and CDR2 is YYDKDF (reference sequence). V trimming: 8 bases; J trimming: 4 bases; junction bases outside the gene matches: 10. CDR3 amino acids: CATQGGKWLTEAFF. CDR3 in DNA: TGTGCCACCCAGGGGGGCAAGTGGCTCACTGAAGCTTTCTTT.

The V call is TRBV28, the J call TRBJ1-2; TRBD1 might be the D (6 bases). V lost 4 bases and J lost 8, with 26 bases in between. The CDR3 is 17 residues long. The germline CDR1 and CDR2 sequences are MDHEN and SYDVKM. This CDR3 reads CASSSNREGNSLGGYTF. CDR3 nucleotides: TGTGCCAGCAGTTCAAACAGGGAAGGTAACAGTCTGGGAGGCTACACCTTC.

The chain has TRBV4-3 and TRBJ1-1, with D tentatively TRBD1 (5 bases). This CDR3 has 13 residues. The V end lost 3 bases, the J end lost 3 bases, and 8 bases lay between the germline ends. Germline V CDR1 and CDR2: LGHNA, YSLEER. CDR3 residues: CASSHRVYTEAFF. CDR3 coding DNA: TGCGCCAGCAGCCACAGGGTTTACACTGAAGCTTTCTTT.

J is TRBJ2-5 and V is TRBV5-1, with D possibly TRBD1 on 6 matching bases. The length of the CDR3 is 15 residues. CDR1 is SGHRS, CDR2 YFSETQ, per germline. Between the trimmed V and J ends, which lost 4 bases and 1 base, there was a span of 14 bases. CDR3 bases: TGCGCCAGCAGCCTAGACCTGGGGGCCCAAGAGACCCAGTACTTC. Translated: CASSLDLGAQETQYF.

The rearrangement joins TRBV27 to TRBJ2-7, with D perhaps matching TRBD1 (6 bases). Trimming pared 5 bases from V and 5 bases from J, leaving 10 bases between. CDR3 length: 12 residues. The germline V gene encodes CDR1 MNHEY and CDR2 SMNVEV (reference sequence). The CDR3, as DNA: TGTGCCAGCAGTCGTGGACAGAACGAGCAGTACTTC. Protein product: CASSRGQNEQYF.

J is TRBJ1-4 and V is TRBV28; TRBD1 matches at 7 bases. CDR1 and CDR2 (germline): MDHEN, SYDVKM. This CDR3 contains 14 residues. Trimming at V came to 3 bases and at J to 5 bases, leaving 3 bases not matched to a gene. The CDR3 here is CASSFPGQNEKLFF. In nucleotides, the CDR3 is TGTGCCAGCAGTTTCCCGGGACAGAATGAAAAACTGTTTTTT.

The rearrangement uses TRBV19 and TRBJ2-1; 9 bases map to TRBD1. CDR1 is LNHDA and CDR2 is SQIVND in the germline V gene (reference sequence). V dropped 7 bases and J dropped 1; count of bases not matched to a gene: 5. The CDR3 has 15 amino acids. The CDR3 nucleotides are TGTGCCAGTACCCCGGGACAGGGTTCCTACAATGAGCAGTTCTTC. This sequence encodes CASTPGQGSYNEQFF.

V is TRBV14 and J is TRBJ2-2; 10 bases are shared with TRBD1. The germline gives CDR1 SGHDN, CDR2 FVKESK. The CDR3 runs to 14 residues. With V trimmed by 4 bases and J by 6 bases, 2 bases remained unmatched. In nucleotides, the CDR3 is TGTGCCAGCAGCCCAGGGACAGGGGCCGGGGAGCTGTTTTTT. This sequence encodes CASSPGTGAGELFF. Variable domain in full (rest from reference TRBV14 and TRBJ2-2): EAGVTQFPSHSVIEKGQTVTLRCDPISGHDNLYWYRRVMGKEIKFLLHFVKESKQDESGMPNNRFLAERTGGTYSTLKVQPAELEDSGVYFCASSPGTGAGELFFGEGSRLTVL.

The CDR3 here is CASRSGTFIYGYTF. The CDR3 DNA reads TGTGCCAGCAGATCCGGGACATTCATCTATGGCTACACCTTC. The chain combines TRBV21-1 with TRBJ1-2; the table's D call, TRBD1, has no DNA check behind it. TRBV21-1 is termed a pseudogene. This CDR3 comprises 14 residues.

The chain couples TRBV5-6 to TRBJ2-1; TRBD2 agrees at 13 bases. CDR3 size: 19 residues. CDR1 is SGHDT, CDR2 YYEEEE, per germline. Trimming removed 4 bases from V and 6 bases from J; junction bases left unmatched: 16. The CDR3 DNA follows: TGTGCCAGCAGCCGCCAGGAACTAGCGGGAGGGCCAGAGGGCAATGAGCAGTTCTTC. It specifies CASSRQELAGGPEGNEQFF.

A single count supports this clone. This chain links TRBV5-6 with TRBJ1-3, with 8 bases identical to TRBD1. Germline V gives CDR1 SGHDT, CDR2 YYEEEE. This CDR3 is 18 amino acids long. With 2 bases clipped from V and 0 bases from J, the junction kept 10 bases outside the gene matches. CDR3 region: CASSFRDRTKISGNTIYF. The CDR3 DNA sequence: TGTGCCAGCAGCTTCCGGGACAGGACTAAAATCTCTGGAAACACCATATATTTT.

CDR3 region: CASSLEAGGPNEQYF. Here the CDR3 DNA reads TGTGCCAGCAGCTTAGAAGCGGGAGGGCCCAACGAGCAGTACTTC. This chain connects TRBV7-8 to TRBJ2-7; 10 nucleotides agree with TRBD2. V trimming: 1 base; J trimming: 5 bases; junction bases outside the gene matches: 5. The CDR3 is made up of 15 amino acids. Germline V gene data show CDR1 as SGHVS and CDR2 as FQNEAQ.

J is TRBJ2-6 and V is TRBV6-1, with D tentatively TRBD1 (5 bases). V was trimmed by 6 bases and J by 1 base, leaving 10 bases between them. Germline CDR1 is MNHNS and CDR2 is SASEGT. This CDR3 has 15 residues. CDR3 in DNA: TGTGCCAGCAGGGTACAGGAGTCTGGGGCCAACGTCCTGACTTTC. Residues: CASRVQESGANVLTF.